These T cell receptor beta chains were read from a single sample in a study of cytomegalovirus exposure and HLA in healthy donors. Produced via immunoSEQ multiplex PCR; TCRdb's table is partial and in-frame only. The data show around 130,000 clones, 74% seen once. Sequencing was performed on PBMCs. All receptors come from a woman aged 45-59 years in good health and CMV-seropositive. The CDR3 runs from the conserved cysteine through the conserved F or W. D genes are given only for firm matches. Size tells how often a clone was seen (once, few, many) or the class of an expanded clone, and some rows leave it out.

V gene,clone size,D gene,J gene,CDR3 length,CDR3 protein,CDR3 DNA
TRBV6-5,few,-,TRBJ2-5,13,CASTPAGEETQYF,TGTGCCAGCACCCCCGCAGGGGAAGAGACCCAGTACTTC
TRBV19,few,-,TRBJ1-5,16,CASSLAGGNPNQPQHF,TGTGCCAGTAGCCTCGCCGGGGGGAATCCCAATCAGCCCCAGCATTTT
TRBV11-2,once,TRBD1,TRBJ2-5,15,CASSHGTGTPPTQYF,TGTGCCAGCAGCCATGGGACAGGGACCCCTCCGACCCAGTACTTC
TRBV6-6,once,-,TRBJ1-1,12,CASSYRAGEAFF,TGTGCCAGCAGTTACAGGGCGGGTGAAGCTTTCTTT
TRBV9,-,TRBD2,TRBJ2-3,14,CASSFSGEADTQYF,TGTGCCAGCAGCTTTAGCGGGGAGGCAGATACGCAGTATTTT
TRBV7-8,-,-,TRBJ1-6,16,CASSLTPGGNNSPLHF,TGTGCCAGCAGCTTAACCCCGGGGGGGAATAATTCACCCCTCCACTTT
TRBV10-3,-,TRBD1,TRBJ1-5,15,CAISAGTGGDQPQHF,TGTGCCATCAGTGCGGGGACAGGCGGTGATCAGCCCCAGCATTTT
TRBV7-8,-,-,TRBJ2-6,16,CASSLATGAGANVLTF,TGTGCCAGCAGCTTAGCGACGGGGGCTGGGGCCAACGTCCTGACTTTC
TRBV7-9,few,TRBD1,TRBJ2-2,15,CASRAGTGVAGELFF,TGTGCCAGCAGGGCCGGGACAGGGGTGGCCGGGGAGCTGTTTTTT
TRBV6-1,few,-,TRBJ2-5,14,CASSELWQGETQYF,TGTGCCAGCAGTGAATTATGGCAGGGGGAGACCCAGTACTTC
TRBV5-6,few,-,TRBJ2-1,14,CASSLWTTYNEQFF,TGTGCCAGCAGCTTGTGGACAACCTACAATGAGCAGTTCTTC
TRBV7-9,-,TRBD1,TRBJ1-6,15,CASSLGAGGGSPLHF,TGTGCCAGCAGCTTAGGGGCAGGGGGCGGATCACCCCTCCACTTT
TRBV6-5,-,-,TRBJ1-1,15,CASSRPGQGNTEAFF,TGTGCCAGCAGTAGACCGGGACAAGGGAACACTGAAGCTTTCTTT
TRBV4-3,few,-,TRBJ1-6,15,CASSQEGARVTPLHF,TGCGCCAGCAGCCAAGAGGGGGCTCGTGTTACACCCCTCCACTTT
TRBV5-1,-,TRBD1,TRBJ1-5,17,CASSLGTGGYSNQPQHF,TGCGCCAGCAGCTTGGGGACAGGGGGATATAGCAATCAGCCCCAGCATTTT
TRBV11-3,-,-,TRBJ2-3,15,CASSLARASTDTQYF,TGTGCCAGCAGCTTAGCCAGGGCTTCCACAGATACGCAGTATTTT
TRBV5-8,once,-,TRBJ2-2,15,CASSLLGASTGELFF,TGTGCCAGCAGCTTGCTGGGGGCGAGCACCGGGGAGCTGTTTTTT
TRBV25-1,few,TRBD2,TRBJ2-5,15,CASSAMAGGLETQYF,TGTGCCAGCAGTGCAATGGCGGGGGGACTAGAGACCCAGTACTTC
TRBV10-2,-,TRBD1,TRBJ2-7,14,CASSEGTGFNEQYF,TGCGCCAGCAGCGAGGGGACAGGGTTTAACGAGCAGTACTTC
TRBV5-4,-,-,TRBJ2-7,14,CASSFENIRDEQYF,TGTGCCAGCAGCTTTGAAAACATCAGGGACGAGCAGTACTTC
TRBV7-8,-,TRBD2,TRBJ2-5,14,CASSSSGGGETQYF,TGTGCCAGCAGCTCAAGCGGGGGAGGAGAGACCCAGTACTTC
TRBV30,-,-,TRBJ2-1,13,CAWSVLFEGEQFF,TGTGCCTGGAGTGTATTATTCGAGGGTGAGCAGTTCTTC
TRBV11-3,many,-,TRBJ1-6,13,CASSLRTPSPLHF,TGTGCCAGCAGCTTAAGAACTCCATCACCCCTCCACTTT
TRBV4-2,-,TRBD2,TRBJ2-5,15,CASSFNLAGGETQYF,TGTGCCAGCAGCTTCAACCTAGCGGGAGGGGAGACCCAGTACTTC
TRBV21-1,-,-,TRBJ2-3,13,CASPSGGTDTQYF,TGTGCCAGCCCTAGCGGGGGCACAGATACGCAGTATTTT
TRBV10-1,-,-,TRBJ2-4,13,CASSEGESDIQYF,TGCGCCAGCAGTGAGGGAGAGAGTGACATTCAGTACTTC
TRBV6-1,-,TRBD1,TRBJ2-1,12,CASNRDSNEQFF,TGTGCCAGCAACAGGGACAGCAATGAGCAGTTCTTC
TRBV4-3,-,TRBD2,TRBJ2-7,15,CASSQALTSGSEQYF,TGCGCCAGCAGCCAAGCTCTTACTAGCGGTAGCGAGCAGTACTTC
TRBV4-1,-,TRBD1,TRBJ1-5,19,CASSQSPGTPTGGNQPQHF,TGCGCCAGCAGCCAATCCCCAGGGACTCCGACAGGGGGAAATCAGCCCCAGCATTTT
TRBV7-8,-,-,TRBJ2-7,13,CASSLLEFGEQYF,TGTGCCAGCAGCTTATTAGAGTTCGGCGAGCAGTACTTC
TRBV7-9,-,-,TRBJ2-3,16,CASSLRRQRYTDTQYF,TGTGCCAGCAGCTTACGTCGACAGAGATACACAGATACGCAGTATTTT
TRBV7-2,once,TRBD1,TRBJ2-5,15,CASSTGQASAETQYF,TGTGCCAGCAGCACCGGACAGGCGTCGGCAGAGACCCAGTACTTC
TRBV7-2,-,TRBD2,TRBJ2-3,14,CASASAGGTDTQYF,TGTGCCAGCGCTTCGGCGGGGGGCACAGATACGCAGTATTTT
TRBV7-9,once,TRBD2,TRBJ2-1,15,CAGEKLAGGNNEQFF,TGTGCCGGAGAAAAACTAGCGGGGGGGAACAATGAGCAGTTCTTC
TRBV15,few,TRBD1,TRBJ1-1,15,CATSRGGNRGIQAFF,TGTGCCACCAGCAGAGGGGGGAACAGGGGTATCCAAGCTTTCTTT
TRBV6-1,-,-,TRBJ1-1,11,CATTGNTEAFF,TGTGCCACCACAGGGAACACTGAAGCTTTCTTT
TRBV6-1,-,-,TRBJ1-2,16,CASSENVLGHFYGYTF,TGTGCCAGCAGTGAAAACGTCTTGGGGCACTTCTATGGCTACACCTTC
TRBV7-9,-,-,TRBJ2-4,15,CASSSEGIAKNIQYF,TGTGCCAGCAGCTCGGAGGGTATAGCCAAAAACATTCAGTACTTC
TRBV30,-,-,TRBJ1-4,13,CAWRETANEKLFF,TGTGCCTGGAGGGAGACGGCTAATGAAAAACTGTTTTTT
TRBV4-3,once,TRBD1,TRBJ2-3,15,CASSQTGTGLNTQYF,TGCGCCAGCAGCCAAACGGGGACAGGGTTGAATACGCAGTATTTT
TRBV6-1,-,-,TRBJ1-6,13,CASSFTANSPLHF,TGTGCCAGCAGTTTTACTGCTAATTCACCCCTCCACTTT
TRBV2,-,TRBD2,TRBJ2-7,15,CASSKPSGGLYEQYF,TGTGCCAGCTCTAAACCTAGCGGGGGTCTGTACGAGCAGTACTTC
TRBV6-6,few,TRBD1,TRBJ1-5,15,CASSPLTGGNQPQHF,TGTGCCAGCAGCCCTCTCACAGGGGGCAATCAGCCCCAGCATTTT
TRBV5-1,-,-,TRBJ2-5,13,CASSLGQQETQYF,TGCGCCAGCAGCTTGGGGCAGCAAGAGACCCAGTACTTC
TRBV7-9,-,-,TRBJ1-2,13,CASSSGGGFGYTF,TGTGCCAGCAGCTCCGGGGGAGGGTTCGGCTACACCTTC
TRBV11-2,-,-,TRBJ2-2,14,CASSRLTNTGELFF,TGTGCCAGCTCCCGACTGACGAACACCGGGGAGCTGTTTTTT
TRBV11-3,-,TRBD1,TRBJ1-2,13,CASSMTGWSGYTF,TGTGCCAGCAGCATGACAGGGTGGTCTGGCTACACCTTC
TRBV6-5,-,-,TRBJ1-1,13,CASSYADDTEAFF,TGTGCCAGCAGTTACGCGGATGACACTGAAGCTTTCTTT
TRBV19,-,-,TRBJ1-5,12,CASNEWNQPQHF,TGTGCCAGTAATGAGTGGAATCAGCCCCAGCATTTT
TRBV5-4,-,TRBD1,TRBJ1-5,14,CASTTGPSNQPQHF,TGTGCCAGCACGACAGGGCCAAGCAATCAGCCCCAGCATTTT
TRBV7-9,-,TRBD1,TRBJ2-7,14,CASSLDRASYEQYF,TGTGCCAGCAGCTTGGACAGGGCGTCCTACGAGCAGTACTTC
TRBV5-1,-,-,TRBJ2-1,14,CASGPGILYNEQFF,TGCGCCAGCGGCCCGGGAATCCTGTACAATGAGCAGTTCTTC
TRBV7-2,-,-,TRBJ1-6,14,CASSLVAENSPLHF,TGTGCCAGCAGCTTAGTCGCAGAAAATTCACCCCTCCACTTT